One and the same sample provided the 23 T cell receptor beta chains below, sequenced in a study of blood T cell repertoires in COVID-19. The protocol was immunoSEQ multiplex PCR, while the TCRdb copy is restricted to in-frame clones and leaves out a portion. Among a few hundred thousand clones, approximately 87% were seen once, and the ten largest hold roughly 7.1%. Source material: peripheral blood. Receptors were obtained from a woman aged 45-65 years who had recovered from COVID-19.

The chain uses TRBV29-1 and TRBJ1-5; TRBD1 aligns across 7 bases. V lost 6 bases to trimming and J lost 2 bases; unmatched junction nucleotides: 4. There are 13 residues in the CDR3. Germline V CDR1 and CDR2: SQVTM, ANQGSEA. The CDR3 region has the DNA TGCAGCGTCGCTGGGACAGGCAATCAGCCCCAGCATTTT. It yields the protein CSVAGTGNQPQHF. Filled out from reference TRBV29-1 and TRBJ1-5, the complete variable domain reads SAVISQKPSRDICQRGTSLTIQCQVDSQVTMMFWYRQQPGQSLTLIATANQGSEATYESGFVIDKFPISRPNLTFSTLTVSNMSPEDSSIYLCSVAGTGNQPQHFGDGTRLSIL.

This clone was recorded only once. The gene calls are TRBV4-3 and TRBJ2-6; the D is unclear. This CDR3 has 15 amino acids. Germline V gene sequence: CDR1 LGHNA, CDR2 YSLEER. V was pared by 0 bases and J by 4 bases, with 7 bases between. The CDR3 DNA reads TGCGCCAGCAGCCAAGAAGCGAGGGGGGCCAACGTCCTGACTTTC. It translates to CASSQEARGANVLTF.

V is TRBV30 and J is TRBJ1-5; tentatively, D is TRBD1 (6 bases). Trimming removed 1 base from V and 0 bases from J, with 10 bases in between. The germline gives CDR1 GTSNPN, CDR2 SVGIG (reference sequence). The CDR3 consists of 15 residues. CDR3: CAWSEGHNSNQPQHF. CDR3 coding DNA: TGTGCCTGGAGTGAGGGACATAATAGCAATCAGCCCCAGCATTTT.

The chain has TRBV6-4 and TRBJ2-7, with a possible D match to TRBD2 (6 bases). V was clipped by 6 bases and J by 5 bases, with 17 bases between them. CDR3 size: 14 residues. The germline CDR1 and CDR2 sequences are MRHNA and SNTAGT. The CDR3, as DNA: TGTGCCAGCAGGAGAAAGAGGGAGGACAACGAGCAGTACTTC. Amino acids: CASRRKREDNEQYF.

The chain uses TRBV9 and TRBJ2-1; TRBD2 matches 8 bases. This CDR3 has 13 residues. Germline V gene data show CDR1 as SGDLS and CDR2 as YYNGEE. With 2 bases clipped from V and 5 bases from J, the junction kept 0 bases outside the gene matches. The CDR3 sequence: CASSVGLDNEQFF. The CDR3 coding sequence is TGTGCCAGCAGCGTGGGACTAGACAATGAGCAGTTCTTC.

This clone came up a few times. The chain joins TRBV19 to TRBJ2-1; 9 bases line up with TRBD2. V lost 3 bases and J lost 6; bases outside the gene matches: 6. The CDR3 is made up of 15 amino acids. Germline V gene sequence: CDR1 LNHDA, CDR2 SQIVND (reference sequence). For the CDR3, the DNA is TGTGCCAGTAGTATGAGTAGCGGGAGTTTCAATGAGCAGTTCTTC. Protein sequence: CASSMSSGSFNEQFF.

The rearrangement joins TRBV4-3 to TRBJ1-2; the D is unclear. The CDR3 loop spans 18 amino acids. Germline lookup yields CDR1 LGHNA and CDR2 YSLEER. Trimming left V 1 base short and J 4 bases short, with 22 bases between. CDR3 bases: TGCGCCAGCAGCCAAGCCTGGTCCCTGGGTTCGGGGTTCTATGGCTACACCTTC. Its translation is CASSQAWSLGSGFYGYTF.

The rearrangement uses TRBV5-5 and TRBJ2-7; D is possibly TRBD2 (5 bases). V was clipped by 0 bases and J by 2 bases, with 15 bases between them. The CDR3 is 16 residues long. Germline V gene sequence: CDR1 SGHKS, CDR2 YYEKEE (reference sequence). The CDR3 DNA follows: TGTGCCAGCAGCTTGGGTGTCTCGGGGAGAACCTACGAGCAGTACTTC. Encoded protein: CASSLGVSGRTYEQYF.

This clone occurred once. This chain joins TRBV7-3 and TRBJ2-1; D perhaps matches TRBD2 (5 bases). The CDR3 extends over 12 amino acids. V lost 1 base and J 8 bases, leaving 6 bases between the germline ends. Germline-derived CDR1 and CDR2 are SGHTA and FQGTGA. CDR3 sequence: CASSLRRDEQFF. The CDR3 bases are TGTGCCAGCAGCTTAAGGCGGGATGAGCAGTTCTTC. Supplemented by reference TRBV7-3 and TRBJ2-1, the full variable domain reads GAGVSQTPSNKVTEKGKYVELRCDPISGHTALYWYRQSLGQGPEFLIYFQGTGAADDSGLPNDRFFAVRPEGSVSTLKIQRTERGDSAVYLCASSLRRDEQFFGPGTRLTVL.

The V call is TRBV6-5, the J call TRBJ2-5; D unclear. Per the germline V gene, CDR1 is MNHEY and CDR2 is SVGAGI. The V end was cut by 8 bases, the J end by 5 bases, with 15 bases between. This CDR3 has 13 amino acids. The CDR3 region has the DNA TGTGCCAGCCGACCCACAGAACGGGAGACCCAGTACTTC. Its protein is CASRPTERETQYF.

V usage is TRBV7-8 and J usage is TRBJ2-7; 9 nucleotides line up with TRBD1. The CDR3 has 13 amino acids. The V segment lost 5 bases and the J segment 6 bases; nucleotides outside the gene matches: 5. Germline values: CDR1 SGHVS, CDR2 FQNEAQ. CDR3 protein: CASSPGTGFEQYF. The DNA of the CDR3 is TGTGCCAGCAGCCCCGGGACAGGGTTCGAGCAGTACTTC.

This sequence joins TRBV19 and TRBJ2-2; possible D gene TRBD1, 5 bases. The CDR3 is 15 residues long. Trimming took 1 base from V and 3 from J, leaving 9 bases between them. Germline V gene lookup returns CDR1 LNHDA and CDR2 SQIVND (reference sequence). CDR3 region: CASSIARDHTGELFF. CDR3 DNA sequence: TGTGCCAGTAGTATAGCCAGGGATCACACCGGGGAGCTGTTTTTT.

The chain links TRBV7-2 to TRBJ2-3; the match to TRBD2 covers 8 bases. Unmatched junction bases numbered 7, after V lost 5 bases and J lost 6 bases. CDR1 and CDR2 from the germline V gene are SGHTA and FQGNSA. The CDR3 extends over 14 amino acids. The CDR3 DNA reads TGTGCCAGCAGCCCGGGACTAGGAGCGGATACGCAGTATTTT. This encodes CASSPGLGADTQYF.

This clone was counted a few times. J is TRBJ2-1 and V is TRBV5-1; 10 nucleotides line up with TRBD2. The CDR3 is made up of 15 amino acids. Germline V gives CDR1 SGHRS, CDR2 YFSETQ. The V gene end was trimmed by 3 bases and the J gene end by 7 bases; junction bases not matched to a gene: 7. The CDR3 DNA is TGCGCCAGCAGCTCCCGTAGCGGGAGGCAAAATGAGCAGTTCTTC. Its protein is CASSSRSGRQNEQFF.

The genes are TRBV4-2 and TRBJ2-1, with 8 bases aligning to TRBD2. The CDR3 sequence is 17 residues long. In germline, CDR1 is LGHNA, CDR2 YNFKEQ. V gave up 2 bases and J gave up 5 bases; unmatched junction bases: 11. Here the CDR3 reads CASSQPTLAERDNEQFF. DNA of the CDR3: TGTGCCAGCAGCCAACCAACACTAGCGGAAAGAGACAATGAGCAGTTCTTC.

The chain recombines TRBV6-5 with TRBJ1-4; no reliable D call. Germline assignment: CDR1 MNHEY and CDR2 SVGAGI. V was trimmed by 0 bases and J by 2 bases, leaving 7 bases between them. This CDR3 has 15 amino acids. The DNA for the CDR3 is TGTGCCAGCAGTTACTCCAGGCCCACTAATGAAAAACTGTTTTTT. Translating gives CASSYSRPTNEKLFF.

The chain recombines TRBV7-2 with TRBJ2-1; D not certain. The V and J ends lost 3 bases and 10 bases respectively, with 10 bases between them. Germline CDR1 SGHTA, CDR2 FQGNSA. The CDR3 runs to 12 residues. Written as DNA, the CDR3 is TGTGCCAGCAGCTTCCATACACGCGAGCAGTTCTTC. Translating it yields CASSFHTREQFF.

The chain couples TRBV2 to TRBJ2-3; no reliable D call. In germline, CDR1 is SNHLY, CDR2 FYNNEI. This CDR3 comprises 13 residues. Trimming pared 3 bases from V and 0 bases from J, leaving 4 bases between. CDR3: CASSERSTDTQYF. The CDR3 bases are TGTGCCAGCAGTGAGCGGAGCACAGATACGCAGTATTTT. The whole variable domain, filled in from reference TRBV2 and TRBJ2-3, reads EPEVTQTPSHQVTQMGQEVILRCVPISNHLYFYWYRQILGQKVEFLVSFYNNEISEKSEIFDDQFSVERPDGSNFTLKIRSTKLEDSAMYFCASSERSTDTQYFGPGTRLTVL.

The CDR3, as DNA: TGTGCCAGTAGTATCCGTTTGGGACAAGGCTACGAGCAGTACTTC. It translates to CASSIRLGQGYEQYF. The chain links TRBV19 to TRBJ2-7; tentatively, D is TRBD1 (6 bases). This CDR3 has 15 amino acids. Germline values: CDR1 LNHDA, CDR2 SQIVND (reference sequence). V was pared by 3 bases and J by 3 bases, with 15 bases between.

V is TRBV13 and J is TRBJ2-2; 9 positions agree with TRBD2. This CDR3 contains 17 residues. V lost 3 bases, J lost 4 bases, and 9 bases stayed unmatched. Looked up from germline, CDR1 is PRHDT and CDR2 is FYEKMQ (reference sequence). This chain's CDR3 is CASSFIGGGAGTGELFF. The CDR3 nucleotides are TGTGCCAGCAGCTTTATTGGCGGGGGGGCCGGCACCGGGGAGCTGTTTTTT. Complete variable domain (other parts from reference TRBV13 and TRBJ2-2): AAGVIQSPRHLIKEKRETATLKCYPIPRHDTVYWYQQGPGQDPQFLISFYEKMQSDKGSIPDRFSAQQFSDYHSELNMSSLELGDSALYFCASSFIGGGAGTGELFFGEGSRLTVL.

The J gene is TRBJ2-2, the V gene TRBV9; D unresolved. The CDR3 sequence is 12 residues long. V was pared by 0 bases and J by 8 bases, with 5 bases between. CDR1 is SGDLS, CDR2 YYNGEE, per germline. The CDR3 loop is CASSVVQGELFF. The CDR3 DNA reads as TGTGCCAGCAGCGTAGTACAGGGGGAGCTGTTTTTT. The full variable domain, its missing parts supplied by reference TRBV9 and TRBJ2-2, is DSGVTQTPKHLITATGQRVTLRCSPRSGDLSVYWYQQSLDQGLQFLIQYYNGEERAKGNILERFSAQQFPDLHSELNLSSLELGDSALYFCASSVVQGELFFGEGSRLTVL.

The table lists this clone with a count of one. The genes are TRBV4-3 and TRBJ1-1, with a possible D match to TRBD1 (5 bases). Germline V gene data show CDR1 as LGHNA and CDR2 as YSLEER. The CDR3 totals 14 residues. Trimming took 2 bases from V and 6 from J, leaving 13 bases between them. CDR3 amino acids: CASSQKGIFSEAFF. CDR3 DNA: TGCGCCAGCAGCCAAAAGGGGATATTCTCTGAAGCTTTCTTT.

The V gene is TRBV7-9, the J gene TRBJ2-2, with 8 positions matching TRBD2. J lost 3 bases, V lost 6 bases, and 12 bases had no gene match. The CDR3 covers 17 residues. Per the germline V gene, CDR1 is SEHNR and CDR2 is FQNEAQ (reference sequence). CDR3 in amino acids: CASRPITSGLDTGELFF. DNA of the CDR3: TGTGCCAGCAGGCCCATCACTAGCGGTCTGGACACCGGGGAGCTGTTTTTT.